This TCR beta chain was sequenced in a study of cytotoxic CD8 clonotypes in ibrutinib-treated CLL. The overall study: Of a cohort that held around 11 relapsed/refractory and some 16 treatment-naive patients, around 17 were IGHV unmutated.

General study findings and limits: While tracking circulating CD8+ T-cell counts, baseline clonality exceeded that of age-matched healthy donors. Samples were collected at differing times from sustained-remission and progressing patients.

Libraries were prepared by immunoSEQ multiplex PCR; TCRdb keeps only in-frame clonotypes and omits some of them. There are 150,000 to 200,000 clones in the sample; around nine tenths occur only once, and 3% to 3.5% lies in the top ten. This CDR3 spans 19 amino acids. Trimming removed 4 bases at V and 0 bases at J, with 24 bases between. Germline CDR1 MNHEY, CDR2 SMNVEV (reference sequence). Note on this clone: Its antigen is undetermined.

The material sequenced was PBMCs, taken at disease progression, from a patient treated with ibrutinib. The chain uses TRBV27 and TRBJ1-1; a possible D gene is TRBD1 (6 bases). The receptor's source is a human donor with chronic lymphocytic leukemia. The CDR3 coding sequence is TGTGCCAGCAGTTACTACCCGAAATCGTCGGGACACTTGAACACTGAAGCTTTCTTT. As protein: CASSYYPKSSGHLNTEAFF.